This T cell receptor (beta chain) stems from a study of blood T cell repertoires in COVID-19. Original analysis: Amplification of reference gene primers provided the estimated nucleated cell counts. Generated by immunoSEQ multiplex PCR, the TCRdb table keeps only in-frame clones and is missing some. V and J calls and clone size follow that table, whereas D and trimming were derived from the DNA. The repertoire includes about 150,000 clones, around four fifths of them detected once, and more than 3.5% sits in the top ten. Between the trimmed V and J ends, which lost 6 bases and 4 bases, there was a span of 12 bases. This CDR3 contains 13 residues. From germline, CDR1 is SNHLY and CDR2 FYNNEI.

The gene calls are TRBV2 and TRBJ1-1; no definite D call. This TCR came from an elderly woman with acute or convalescent COVID-19. Sequenced sample: peripheral blood. CDR3 residues: CASSSQSFTEAFF. The CDR3 nucleotides are TGTGCCAGCAGCTCACAGTCGTTCACTGAAGCTTTCTTT.